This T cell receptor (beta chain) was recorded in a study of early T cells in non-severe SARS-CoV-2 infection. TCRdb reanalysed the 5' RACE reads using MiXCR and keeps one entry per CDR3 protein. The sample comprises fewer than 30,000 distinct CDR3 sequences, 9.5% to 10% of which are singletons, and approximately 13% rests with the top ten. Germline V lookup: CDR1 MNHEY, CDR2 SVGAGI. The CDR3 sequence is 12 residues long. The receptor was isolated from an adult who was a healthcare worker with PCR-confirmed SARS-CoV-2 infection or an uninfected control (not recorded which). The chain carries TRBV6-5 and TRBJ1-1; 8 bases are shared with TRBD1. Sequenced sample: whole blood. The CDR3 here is CATGQGGTEAFF. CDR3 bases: TGTGCGACCGGACAGGGTGGCACTGAAGCTTTCTTT.